The 15 T cell receptor beta chains reported below all come from one sample, sequenced in a study of control samples from healthy donors and cancer patients. Repertoires were generated with immunoSEQ multiplex PCR, while TCRdb's copy carries only in-frame clones and drops some. Counted here are 80,000 or so clones, 91% occurring once; the ten biggest clones make up approximately 15%. Material for sequencing was blood. The receptor set was obtained from a man aged 45-60 years in good health.

This clone was observed once. The rearrangement uses TRBV5-6 and TRBJ1-3; the D is unclear. The CDR3 has 15 amino acids. Germline V gene sequence: CDR1 SGHDT, CDR2 YYEEEE. The germline V and J ends were trimmed by 0 bases and 0 bases, with 7 bases remaining between them. The CDR3 spells CASSLAPVSGNTIYF. The CDR3 nucleotides are TGTGCCAGCAGCTTGGCCCCAGTCTCTGGAAACACCATATATTTT.

The V and J genes are TRBV5-1 and TRBJ1-1, with a tentative D call TRBD1 (5 bases). The CDR3 length is 16 residues. Germline V gives CDR1 SGHRS, CDR2 YFSETQ. The V end lost 4 bases, the J end lost 4 bases, and 20 bases lay between the germline ends. The DNA for the CDR3 is TGCGCCAGCAGCACTTGGTCATCTAGGGGTGGCACTGAAGCTTTCTTT. Its protein product is CASSTWSSRGGTEAFF. The whole variable domain, remainder taken from reference TRBV5-1 and TRBJ1-1, is KAGVTQTPRYLIKTRGQQVTLSCSPISGHRSVSWYQQTPGQGLQFLFEYFSETQRNKGNFPGRFSGRQFSNSRSEMNVSTLELGDSALYLCASSTWSSRGGTEAFFGQGTRLTVV.

This clone was counted once. The rearrangement links TRBV5-1 to TRBJ2-5, with D perhaps TRBD2 (7 bases). With 6 bases removed from V and 4 bases from J, the gap between germline ends came to 16 bases. Germline V gene sequence: CDR1 SGHRS, CDR2 YFSETQ. The CDR3 runs 14 residues. CDR3 in amino acids: CASTLGGGGETQYF. The CDR3, as DNA: TGCGCCAGCACCCTGGGGGGGGGCGGAGAGACCCAGTACTTC.

The chain couples TRBV5-4 to TRBJ1-1, with TRBD1 matching over 9 bases. The ends lost 5 bases at V and 6 bases at J; junction bases unmatched: 14. Germline CDR1 reads SGHNT; CDR2 reads YYREEE (reference sequence). The CDR3 has 16 residues. The chain's CDR3 is CASRPGTGRSAPEAFF. CDR3 DNA sequence: TGTGCCAGCAGACCCGGGACAGGGCGATCAGCTCCTGAAGCTTTCTTT. Drawing the rest from reference TRBV5-4 and TRBJ1-1, the complete variable domain is ETGVTQSPTHLIKTRGQQVTLRCSSQSGHNTVSWYQQALGQGPQFIFQYYREEENGRGNFPPRFSGLQFPNYSSELNVNALELDDSALYLCASRPGTGRSAPEAFFGQGTRLTVV.

The chain recombines TRBV4-1 with TRBJ2-5; tentatively, D is TRBD1 (6 bases). Trimming removed 1 base at V and 4 bases at J, with 10 bases between. CDR3 size: 14 residues. The germline CDR1 and CDR2 sequences are MGHRA and YSYEKL. The CDR3, as DNA: TGCGCCAGCAGCCAAGTTGGGGGCCTAGAGACCCAGTACTTC. Residues: CASSQVGGLETQYF.

The V gene is TRBV2, the J gene TRBJ1-2; no firm D call. Germline V gives CDR1 SNHLY, CDR2 FYNNEI. V was clipped by 5 bases and J by 0 bases, with 13 bases between them. The CDR3 is 15 residues long. The CDR3 sequence: CASSLAVAANYGYTF. The CDR3 DNA reads TGTGCCAGCAGTCTGGCAGTGGCAGCTAACTATGGCTACACCTTC.

This clone was counted between two and nine times. This sequence joins TRBV19 and TRBJ1-5; 9 bases line up with TRBD1. The CDR3 has 14 amino acids. Germline V gene lookup returns CDR1 LNHDA and CDR2 SQIVND (reference sequence). V trimming: 7 bases; J trimming: 3 bases; junction bases outside the gene matches: 4. The CDR3 DNA sequence: TGTGCCAGTAAGGGACAGGGAAACAATCAGCCCCAGCATTTT. Protein sequence: CASKGQGNNQPQHF.

This chain connects TRBV19 to TRBJ1-1; 9 bases map to TRBD1. Trimming removed 8 bases from V and 0 bases from J; junction bases left unmatched: 10. CDR3 length: 16 residues. The germline V gene encodes CDR1 LNHDA and CDR2 SQIVND (reference sequence). The CDR3 sequence: CASARGTGNVNTEAFF. The CDR3 region has the DNA TGTGCCAGTGCACGGGGGACAGGGAATGTGAACACTGAAGCTTTCTTT.

The chain links TRBV5-1 to TRBJ2-7, with TRBD1 matching over 7 bases. The germline gives CDR1 SGHRS, CDR2 YFSETQ. The CDR3 loop spans 16 amino acids. V lost 4 bases to trimming and J lost 0 bases; unmatched junction nucleotides: 10. As DNA, the CDR3 is TGCGCCAGCAGCCCACAGGGGATTGGGGTCTCCTACGAGCAGTACTTC. It translates to CASSPQGIGVSYEQYF.

V usage is TRBV5-1 and J usage is TRBJ2-3; 10 nucleotides line up with TRBD2. CDR3 length: 16 residues. J gave up 2 bases and V 4 bases, and 7 bases lay outside the gene matches. The germline CDR1 and CDR2 sequences are SGHRS and YFSETQ. This chain's CDR3 is CASSPGTSETTDTQYF. DNA of the CDR3: TGCGCCAGCAGCCCCGGGACTAGCGAAACCACAGATACGCAGTATTTT.

This chain joins TRBV18 and TRBJ1-3; D unresolved. The CDR3 has 14 residues. Germline assignment: CDR1 KGHSH and CDR2 LQKENI. The ends were cut back, 2 bases at V and 5 bases at J, with 10 bases in the middle. CDR3 in amino acids: CASSPEGRRNTIYF. In nucleotides, the CDR3 is TGTGCCAGCTCACCAGAAGGGCGCAGAAACACCATATATTTT.

On this clone itself: The junction departs from the called germline gene at one end, perhaps through a read error. This chain links TRBV11-2 with TRBJ2-4, with D perhaps matching TRBD1 (5 bases). The CDR3 consists of 14 residues. In germline, CDR1 is SGHAT, CDR2 FQNNGV. CDR3 DNA sequence: TGTGCCAGCAGCTTAGGCCTCCGGGCAGGCTACAGGAACTTC. It is translated as CASSLGLRAGYRNF.

This chain links TRBV5-1 with TRBJ2-7; TRBD1 matches at 10 bases. The trim removed 7 bases at V and 1 base at J, leaving 5 bases unmatched. The CDR3 has 14 residues. Germline V gives CDR1 SGHRS, CDR2 YFSETQ. The CDR3 reads CASHGGQGSYEQYF. CDR3 sequence (DNA): TGCGCCAGCCATGGGGGACAGGGGTCCTACGAGCAGTACTTC. The complete variable domain, with remaining parts taken from reference TRBV5-1 and TRBJ2-7, reads KAGVTQTPRYLIKTRGQQVTLSCSPISGHRSVSWYQQTPGQGLQFLFEYFSETQRNKGNFPGRFSGRQFSNSRSEMNVSTLELGDSALYLCASHGGQGSYEQYFGPGTRLTVT.

This chain connects TRBV12-5 to TRBJ1-5; tentatively, D is TRBD1 (5 bases). Germline V gene sequence: CDR1 LGHNT, CDR2 FRNRAP. V lost 0 bases to trimming and J lost 3 bases, with 27 bases between them. The CDR3 spans 21 residues. The CDR3 DNA sequence: TGTGCTAGTGGTTTGGTACGCTATAGAGGGGAGAGAAACCTACTCAATCAGCCCCAGCATTTT. This gives the protein CASGLVRYRGERNLLNQPQHF.

This chain links TRBV19 with TRBJ2-5; 8 bases fit TRBD2. The CDR3 sequence is 13 residues long. With 3 bases clipped from V and 5 bases from J, the junction kept 2 bases outside the gene matches. Germline CDR1 and CDR2: LNHDA and SQIVND (reference sequence). CDR3 residues: CASSMASGETQYF. Here the CDR3 DNA reads TGTGCCAGTAGTATGGCTAGCGGGGAGACCCAGTACTTC. Variable domain in full (rest from reference TRBV19 and TRBJ2-5): DGGITQSPKYLFRKEGQNVTLSCEQNLNHDAMYWYRQDPGQGLRLIYYSQIVNDFQKGDIAEGYSVSREKKESFPLTVTSAQKNPTAFYLCASSMASGETQYFGPGTRLLVL.